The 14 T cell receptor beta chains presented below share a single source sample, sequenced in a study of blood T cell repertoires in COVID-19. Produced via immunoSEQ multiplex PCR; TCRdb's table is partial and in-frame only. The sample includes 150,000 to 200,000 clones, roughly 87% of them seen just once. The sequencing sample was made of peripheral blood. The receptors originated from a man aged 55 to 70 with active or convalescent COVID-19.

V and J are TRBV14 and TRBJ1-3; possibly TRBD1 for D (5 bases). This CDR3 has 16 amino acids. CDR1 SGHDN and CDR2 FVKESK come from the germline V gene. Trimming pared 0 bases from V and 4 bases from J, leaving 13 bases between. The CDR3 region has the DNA TGTGCCAGCAGCCAAGATCCGGCAGGGCGCGGAAACACCATATATTTT. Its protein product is CASSQDPAGRGNTIYF. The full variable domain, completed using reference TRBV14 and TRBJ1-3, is EAGVTQFPSHSVIEKGQTVTLRCDPISGHDNLYWYRRVMGKEIKFLLHFVKESKQDESGMPNNRFLAERTGGTYSTLKVQPAELEDSGVYFCASSQDPAGRGNTIYFGEGSWLTVV.

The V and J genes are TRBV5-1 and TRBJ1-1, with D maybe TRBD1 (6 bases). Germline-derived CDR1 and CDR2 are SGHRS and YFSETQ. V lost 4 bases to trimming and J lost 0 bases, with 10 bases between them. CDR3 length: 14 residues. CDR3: CASSPGQMNTEAFF. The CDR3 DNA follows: TGCGCCAGCAGCCCTGGACAGATGAACACTGAAGCTTTCTTT.

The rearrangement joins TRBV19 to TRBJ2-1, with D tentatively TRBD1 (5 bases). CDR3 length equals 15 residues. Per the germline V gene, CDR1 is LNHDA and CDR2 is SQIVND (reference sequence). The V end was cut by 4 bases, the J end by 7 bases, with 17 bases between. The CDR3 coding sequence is TGTGCCAGTAGTAAACAGGTCGGTGCGTGGAATGAGCAGTTCTTC. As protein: CASSKQVGAWNEQFF.

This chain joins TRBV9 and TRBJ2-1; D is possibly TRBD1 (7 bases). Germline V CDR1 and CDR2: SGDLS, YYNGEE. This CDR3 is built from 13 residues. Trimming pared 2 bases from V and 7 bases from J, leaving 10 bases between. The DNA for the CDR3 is TGTGCCAGCAGCGTGGCAGGGGGGAATGAGCAGTTCTTC. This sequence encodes CASSVAGGNEQFF.

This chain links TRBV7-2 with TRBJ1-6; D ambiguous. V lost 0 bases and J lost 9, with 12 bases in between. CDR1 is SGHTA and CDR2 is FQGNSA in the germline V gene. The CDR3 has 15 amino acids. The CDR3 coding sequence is TGTGCCAGCAGCTTAGCGGCAGGAATGGGTTCACCCCTCCACTTT. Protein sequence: CASSLAAGMGSPLHF.

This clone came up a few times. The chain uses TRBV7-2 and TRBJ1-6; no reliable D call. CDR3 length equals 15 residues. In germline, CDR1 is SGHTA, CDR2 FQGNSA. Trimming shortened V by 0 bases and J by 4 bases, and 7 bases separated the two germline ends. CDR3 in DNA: TGTGCCAGCAGCTTAGCCGGAGTTTATAATTCACCCCTCCACTTT. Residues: CASSLAGVYNSPLHF. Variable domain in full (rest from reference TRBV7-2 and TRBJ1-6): GAGVSQSPSNKVTEKGKDVELRCDPISGHTALYWYRQSLGQGLEFLIYFQGNSAPDKSGLPSDRFSAERTGGSVSTLTIQRTQQEDSAVYLCASSLAGVYNSPLHFGNGTRLTVT.

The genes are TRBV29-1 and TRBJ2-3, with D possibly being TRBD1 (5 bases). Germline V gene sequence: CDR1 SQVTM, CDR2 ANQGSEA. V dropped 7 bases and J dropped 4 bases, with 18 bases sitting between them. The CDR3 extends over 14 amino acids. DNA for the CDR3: TGCAGCGCCCTAGGGGCGCTTACCCCAGATACGCAGTATTTT. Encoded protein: CSALGALTPDTQYF.

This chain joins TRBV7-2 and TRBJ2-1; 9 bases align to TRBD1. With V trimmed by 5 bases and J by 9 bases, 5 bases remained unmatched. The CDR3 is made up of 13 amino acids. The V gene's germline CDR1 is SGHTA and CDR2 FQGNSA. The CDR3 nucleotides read TGTGCCAGCAGCGGTGACAGGGGGGGTGAGCAGTTCTTC. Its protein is CASSGDRGGEQFF.

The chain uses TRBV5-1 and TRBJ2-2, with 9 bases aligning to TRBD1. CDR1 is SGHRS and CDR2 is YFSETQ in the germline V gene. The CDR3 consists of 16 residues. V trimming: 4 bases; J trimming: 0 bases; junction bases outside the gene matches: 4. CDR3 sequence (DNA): TGCGCCAGCAGCCCTACAGGGGGCGCGAACACCGGGGAGCTGTTTTTT. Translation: CASSPTGGANTGELFF.

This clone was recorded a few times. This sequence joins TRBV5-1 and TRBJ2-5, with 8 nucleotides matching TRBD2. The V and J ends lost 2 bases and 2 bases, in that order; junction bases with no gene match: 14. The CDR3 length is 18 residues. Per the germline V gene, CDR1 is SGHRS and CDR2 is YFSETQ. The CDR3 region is CASSLAGDPAEGQETQYF. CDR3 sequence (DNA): TGCGCCAGCAGCTTAGCGGGGGACCCAGCGGAAGGGCAAGAGACCCAGTACTTC.

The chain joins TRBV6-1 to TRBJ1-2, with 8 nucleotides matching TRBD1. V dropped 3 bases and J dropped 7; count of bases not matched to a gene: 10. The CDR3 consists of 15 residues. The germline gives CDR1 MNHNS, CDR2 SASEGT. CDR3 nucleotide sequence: TGTGCCAGCAGTGACCTCGGACAGGGATTCCTTGGCTACACCTTC. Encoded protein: CASSDLGQGFLGYTF.

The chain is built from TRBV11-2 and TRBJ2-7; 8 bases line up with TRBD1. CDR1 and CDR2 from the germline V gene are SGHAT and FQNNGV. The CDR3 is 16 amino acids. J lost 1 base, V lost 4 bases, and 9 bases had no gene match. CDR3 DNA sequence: TGTGCCAGCAGCTCCCGCTCGGACAGGGCTTCCTACGAGCAGTACTTC. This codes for CASSSRSDRASYEQYF. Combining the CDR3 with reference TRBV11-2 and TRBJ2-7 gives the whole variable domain EAGVAQSPRYKIIEKRQSVAFWCNPISGHATLYWYQQILGQGPKLLIQFQNNGVVDDSQLPKDRFSAERLKGVDSTLKIQPAKLEDSAVYLCASSSRSDRASYEQYFGPGTRLTVT.

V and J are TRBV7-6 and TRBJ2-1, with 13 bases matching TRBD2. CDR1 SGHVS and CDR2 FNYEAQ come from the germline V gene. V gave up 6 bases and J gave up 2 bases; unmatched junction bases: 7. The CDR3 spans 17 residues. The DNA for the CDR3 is TGTGCCAGCAGGGACACTAGCGGGGGGGCCCCCTACAATGAGCAGTTCTTC. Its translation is CASRDTSGGAPYNEQFF. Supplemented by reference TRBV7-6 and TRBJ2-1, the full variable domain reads GAGVSQSPRYKVTKRGQDVALRCDPISGHVSLYWYRQALGQGPEFLTYFNYEAQQDKSGLPNDRFSAERPEGSISTLTIQRTEQRDSAMYRCASRDTSGGAPYNEQFFGPGTRLTVL.

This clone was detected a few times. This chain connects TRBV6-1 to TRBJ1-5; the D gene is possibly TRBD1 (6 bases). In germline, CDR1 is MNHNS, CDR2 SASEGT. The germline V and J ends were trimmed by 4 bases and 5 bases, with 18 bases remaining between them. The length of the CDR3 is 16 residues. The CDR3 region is CASSGTSRTAYQPQHF. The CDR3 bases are TGTGCCAGCAGTGGGACCTCTCGGACAGCCTATCAGCCCCAGCATTTT.